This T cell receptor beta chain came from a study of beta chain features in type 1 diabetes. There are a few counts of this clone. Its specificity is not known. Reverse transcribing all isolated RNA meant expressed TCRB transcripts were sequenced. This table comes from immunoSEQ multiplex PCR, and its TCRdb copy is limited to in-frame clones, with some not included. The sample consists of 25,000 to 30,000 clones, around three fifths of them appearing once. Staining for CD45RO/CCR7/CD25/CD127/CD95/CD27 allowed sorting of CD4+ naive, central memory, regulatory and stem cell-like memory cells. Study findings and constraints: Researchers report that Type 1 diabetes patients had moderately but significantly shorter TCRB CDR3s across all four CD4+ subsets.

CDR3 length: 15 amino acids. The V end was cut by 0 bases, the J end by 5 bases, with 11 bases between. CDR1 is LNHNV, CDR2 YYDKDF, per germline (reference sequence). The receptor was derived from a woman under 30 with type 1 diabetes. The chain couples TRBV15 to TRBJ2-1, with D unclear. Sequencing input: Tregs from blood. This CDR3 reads CATSRDPLANNEQFF. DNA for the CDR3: TGTGCCACCAGCAGAGACCCACTCGCTAACAATGAGCAGTTCTTC. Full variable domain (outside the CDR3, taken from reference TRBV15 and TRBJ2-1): DAMVIQNPRYQVTQFGKPVTLSCSQTLNHNVMYWYQQKSSQAPKLLFHYYDKDFNNEADTPDNFQSRRPNTSFCFLDIRSPGLGDTAMYLCATSRDPLANNEQFFGPGTRLTVL.